The clone carrying this TCR beta chain was seen ten or more times. These data belong to a study of regulatory T cells in long-lasting Graves disease. With iRepertoire HTBI primers and Arm-PCR of CDR3 regions, TCR beta libraries were built. In the original workflow: The study identified about 60 TRBV and 13 to 15 TRBJ segments across samples. TCRdb itself ran the multiplex PCR reads through MiXCR, one entry per CDR3 protein. Here the V and J calls rest on TCRdb's processing, not on the authors' analysis. This sample carries roughly 420,000 distinct CDR3 sequences, about 15% of them seen once, and the ten largest clones take about 23%. The time point is: newly diagnosed GD, antithyroid drugs for less than 3 months. Preparation of the TCR library used RNA extracted from PBMCs. CDR3 length: 12 residues. Germline V gene sequence: CDR1 PRHDT, CDR2 FYEKMQ (reference sequence). The V and J ends lost 0 bases and 7 bases respectively, with 4 bases between them.

These same records also appear under a second study, on T cells in Graves' hyperthyroidism and ophthalmopathy.

This sequence was found in a woman under 30 with Graves disease. V is TRBV13 and J is TRBJ2-1, with D hard to call. The sequenced sample was peripheral blood mononuclear cells (PBMCs), obtained at new diagnosis, from a patient treated with antithyroid drugs. The CDR3 coding sequence is TGTGCCAGCAGCTTAGGGCAGAATGAGCAGTTCTTC. This translates into CASSLGQNEQFF.